The sample holds many counts of the clone carrying this T cell receptor beta chain. Its antigen is not identified. These data belong to a study of T and B cells in COVID-19 patients. Study-level background: Blood was sampled from COVID-19 patients who were either actively infected or recovered.

Multiplex PCR with BIOMED2 TRB-A/B primer pools amplified TRB rearrangements. In TCRdb, the multiplex PCR reads were re-called with MiXCR into one record per CDR3 protein. The data contain 20,000 to 30,000 distinct CDR3 sequences, approximately 32% of them singletons. There are 15 residues in the CDR3. CDR1 and CDR2 from the germline V gene are MNHEY and SVGAGI. The J segment lost 5 bases and the V segment lost 2 bases, leaving 4 bases of the junction unmatched. From blood, about 250-500 ng of genomic DNA served as TRB template. Study-wide results and limits: Early severe-case samples and blood from mildly ill patients during symptoms were in short supply. Highly clonal in active COVID-19, TRB repertoires exceeded healthy-donor diversity and richness at recovery. Patients with COVID-19 reportedly showed strongly skewed T cell receptor beta variable and joining gene usage.

The sequenced sample consisted of blood. This sequence originates from a human donor who had recovered from COVID-19. The rearrangement links TRBV6-5 to TRBJ2-5; TRBD1 agrees at 11 bases. The CDR3 protein is CASSYRTGGRETQYF. CDR3 DNA sequence: TGTGCCAGCAGTTACCGGACAGGGGGCAGGGAGACCCAGTACTTC.